These T cell receptor beta chains were read from a single sample in a study of T cells after posttransplantation cyclophosphamide. The data were produced by immunoSEQ multiplex PCR, yet TCRdb's version contains in-frame clones alone and is incomplete. This sample has about 2,700 clones, each found more than once. The source was PBMCs, collected after allogeneic stem cell transplant with posttransplant cyclophosphamide. The receptors shown here come from a male patient between 60 and 69 years old who received an allogeneic stem cell transplant from a related donor and was CMV-positive. The T cells may come from the graft donor. Both conserved end residues are part of each CDR3. The D gene is left open where the match is weak. Some rows have no size entry. The others give once, few or many, or a class for an expanded clone.

abundance: medium-sized; j_gene: TRBJ1-3; d_gene: -; v_gene: TRBV2; CDR3nt: TGTGCCAGCAGCCCCTCGGTGGTAAACACCATATATTTT; CDR3aa: CASSPSVVNTIYF
abundance: medium-sized; j_gene: TRBJ1-6; d_gene: -; v_gene: TRBV7-2; CDR3nt: TGTGCCAGCAGCTTACCACAGGGTGTTTCACCCCTCCACTTT; CDR3aa: CASSLPQGVSPLHF
abundance: medium-sized; j_gene: TRBJ2-7; d_gene: TRBD1; v_gene: TRBV19; CDR3nt: TGTGCCAGTCAGGACAGGACCTACGAGCAGTACTTC; CDR3aa: CASQDRTYEQYF
abundance: many; j_gene: TRBJ2-1; d_gene: TRBD2; v_gene: TRBV5-1; CDR3nt: TGCGCCAGCAGCTTGTTAGCGGGAGCGGGGAATGAGCAGTTCTTC; CDR3aa: CASSLLAGAGNEQFF
abundance: many; j_gene: TRBJ2-2; d_gene: TRBD1; v_gene: TRBV9; CDR3nt: TGTGCCAGCAGCGTAGTCGAGACAGGGAGCACCGGGGAGCTGTTTTTT; CDR3aa: CASSVVETGSTGELFF
abundance: many; j_gene: TRBJ2-2; d_gene: TRBD2; v_gene: TRBV7-8; CDR3nt: TGTGCCACCACCCCCCTAGCGGGAGCTCCCTCCGGGGAGCTGTTTTTT; CDR3aa: CATTPLAGAPSGELFF
abundance: -; j_gene: TRBJ2-7; d_gene: -; v_gene: TRBV5-1; CDR3nt: TGCGCCAGCAGCCCTGACAGCTACGAGCAGTACTTC; CDR3aa: CASSPDSYEQYF
abundance: many; j_gene: TRBJ2-1; d_gene: -; v_gene: TRBV7-2; CDR3nt: TGTGCCAGCAGCTTTCTAGAGTACAATGAGCAGTTCTTC; CDR3aa: CASSFLEYNEQFF
abundance: many; j_gene: TRBJ2-5; d_gene: -; v_gene: TRBV5-1; CDR3nt: TGCGCCAGCAGCTTACAGGGCTCCCAAGAGACCCAGTACTTC; CDR3aa: CASSLQGSQETQYF
abundance: many; j_gene: TRBJ2-5; d_gene: -; v_gene: TRBV5-6; CDR3nt: TGTGCCAGCAGCTTCGGGGAGACCCAGTACTTC; CDR3aa: CASSFGETQYF
abundance: many; j_gene: TRBJ2-7; d_gene: TRBD2; v_gene: TRBV10-1; CDR3nt: TGCGCCAGCACCGCAGGTGGGAGGGGCTACGAGCAGTACTTC; CDR3aa: CASTAGGRGYEQYF
abundance: medium-sized; j_gene: TRBJ2-1; d_gene: TRBD2; v_gene: TRBV28; CDR3nt: TGTGCCAGCAGTTCCTTAGCGGGAGTGGACAATGAGCAGTTCTTC; CDR3aa: CASSSLAGVDNEQFF
abundance: many; j_gene: TRBJ1-1; d_gene: TRBD1; v_gene: TRBV7-8; CDR3nt: TGTGCCAGCAGCCCTCAGACAGGGGACACTGAAGCTTTCTTT; CDR3aa: CASSPQTGDTEAFF
abundance: many; j_gene: TRBJ2-5; d_gene: -; v_gene: TRBV4-2; CDR3nt: TGTGCCAGCAGCCCAGGACGGGGGGCGACCCAGTACTTC; CDR3aa: CASSPGRGATQYF